This section outlines one TCR beta chain sequence together with its context. The antigen is unknown. The isolated RNA, all of it, was reverse transcribed, so expressed TCRB transcripts were what got sequenced. Some clones are missing from TCRdb's copy, which holds only in-frame ones; the method was immunoSEQ multiplex PCR. The table has 45,000 to 65,000 clones, approximately 52% seen once; the top ten hold 2.6%. V was shortened by 1 base and J by 1 base, with 5 bases between the two germline ends. Germline CDR1 reads SGHAT; CDR2 reads FQNNGV. The CDR3 spans 13 residues. Markers CD45RO/CCR7/CD25/CD127/CD95/CD27 served to sort CD4+ naive, central memory, regulatory and stem cell-like memory cells. The data are from a study of beta chain features in type 1 diabetes. Study-wide points: TCRB CDR3s from Type 1 diabetes patients were moderately but significantly shorter in all four CD4+ subsets. With patients and controls alike, PCR might favor shorter templates to an equal degree. VDJ junctions in type 1 diabetes patients carried more deletions and fewer insertions.

The chain links TRBV11-2 to TRBJ2-7; the D gene is possibly TRBD2 (5 bases). This sequence originates from a woman aged 40 to 50 with type 1 diabetes. Sequenced sample: Tregs from blood. CDR3 region: CASSLGGSYEQYF. The CDR3 DNA sequence: TGTGCCAGCAGCTTAGGCGGGTCCTACGAGCAGTACTTC. Full variable domain (missing parts from reference TRBV11-2 and TRBJ2-7): EAGVAQSPRYKIIEKRQSVAFWCNPISGHATLYWYQQILGQGPKLLIQFQNNGVVDDSQLPKDRFSAERLKGVDSTLKIQPAKLEDSAVYLCASSLGGSYEQYFGPGTRLTVT.